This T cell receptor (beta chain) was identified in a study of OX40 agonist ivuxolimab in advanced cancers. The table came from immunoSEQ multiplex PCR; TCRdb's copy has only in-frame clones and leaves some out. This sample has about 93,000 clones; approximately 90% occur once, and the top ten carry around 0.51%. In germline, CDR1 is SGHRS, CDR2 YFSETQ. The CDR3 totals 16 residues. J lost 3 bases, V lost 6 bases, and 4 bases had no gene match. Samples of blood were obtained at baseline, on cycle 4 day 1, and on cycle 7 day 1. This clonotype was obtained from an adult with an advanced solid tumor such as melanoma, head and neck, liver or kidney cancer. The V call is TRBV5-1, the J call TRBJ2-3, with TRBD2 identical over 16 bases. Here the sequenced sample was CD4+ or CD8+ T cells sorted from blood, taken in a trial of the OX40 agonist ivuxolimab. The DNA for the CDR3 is TGCGCCAGCACACCGGGACTAGCGGGGGGGACAGATACGCAGTATTTT. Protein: CASTPGLAGGTDTQYF. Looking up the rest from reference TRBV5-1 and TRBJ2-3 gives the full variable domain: KAGVTQTPRYLIKTRGQQVTLSCSPISGHRSVSWYQQTPGQGLQFLFEYFSETQRNKGNFPGRFSGRQFSNSRSEMNVSTLELGDSALYLCASTPGLAGGTDTQYFGPGTRLTVL.